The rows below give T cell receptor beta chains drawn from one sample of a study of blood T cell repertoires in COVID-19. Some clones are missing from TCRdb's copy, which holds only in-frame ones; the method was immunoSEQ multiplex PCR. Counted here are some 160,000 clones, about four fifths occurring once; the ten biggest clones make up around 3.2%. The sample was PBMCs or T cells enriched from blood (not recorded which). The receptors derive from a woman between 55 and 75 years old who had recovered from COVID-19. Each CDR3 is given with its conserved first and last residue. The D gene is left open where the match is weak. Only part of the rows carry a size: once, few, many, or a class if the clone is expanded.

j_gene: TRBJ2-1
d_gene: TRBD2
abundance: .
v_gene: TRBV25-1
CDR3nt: TGTGCCAGCAGTGAGCCTCAGGGGACTAGCATCTTC
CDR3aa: CASSEPQGTSIF

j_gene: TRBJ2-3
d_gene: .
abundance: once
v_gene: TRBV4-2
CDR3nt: TGTGCCAGCAGCCAAGGTGGGGAGAGCACAGATACGCAGTATTTT
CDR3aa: CASSQGGESTDTQYF

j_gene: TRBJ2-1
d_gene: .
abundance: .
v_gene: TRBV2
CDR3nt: TGTGCCAGCAGTCGGTCGGGGTGGGAGCAGTTCTTC
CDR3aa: CASSRSGWEQFF

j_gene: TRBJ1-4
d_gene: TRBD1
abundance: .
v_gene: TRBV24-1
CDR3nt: TGTGCCACCAGTGGCCCTACACAGGGGGCCTTAAATGAAAAACTGTTTTTT
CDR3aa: CATSGPTQGALNEKLFF

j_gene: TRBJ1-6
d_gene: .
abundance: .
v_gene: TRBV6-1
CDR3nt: TGTGCCAGCAGTGAATTCGCGGACTTGGGGAATTCACCCCTCCACTTT
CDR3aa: CASSEFADLGNSPLHF

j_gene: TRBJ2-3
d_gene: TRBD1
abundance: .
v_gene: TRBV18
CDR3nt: TGTGCCAGCTCAGGACAGCAGGGGGCAAGAACAGATACGCAGTATTTT
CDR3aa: CASSGQQGARTDTQYF

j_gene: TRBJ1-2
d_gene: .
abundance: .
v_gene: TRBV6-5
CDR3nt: TGTGCCAGCAGTTATGGGGGGGCTTATGGCTACACCTTC
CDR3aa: CASSYGGAYGYTF

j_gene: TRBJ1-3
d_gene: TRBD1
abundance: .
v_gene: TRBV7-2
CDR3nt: TGTGCCAGCAGACAGGGGGTGTCTGGAAACACCATATATTTT
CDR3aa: CASRQGVSGNTIYF

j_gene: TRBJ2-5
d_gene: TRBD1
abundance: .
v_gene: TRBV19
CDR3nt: TGTGCCAGTAGTACCTCTCGACAGGGGGCAGTAGCAGAGACCCAGTACTTC
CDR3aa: CASSTSRQGAVAETQYF

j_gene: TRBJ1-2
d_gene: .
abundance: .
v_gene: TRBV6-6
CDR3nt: TGTGCCAGCAGCCTGGGGGGTTGGGGCTACACCTTC
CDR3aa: CASSLGGWGYTF

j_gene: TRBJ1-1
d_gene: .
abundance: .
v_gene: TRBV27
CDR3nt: TGTGCCAGCAGTTTACAGGGAACTGCTGAAGCTTTCTTT
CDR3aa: CASSLQGTAEAFF

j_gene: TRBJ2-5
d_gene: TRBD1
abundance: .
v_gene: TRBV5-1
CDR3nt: TGCGCCAGCAGCGACTGGGACAGGGCAGAGACCCAGTACTTC
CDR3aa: CASSDWDRAETQYF

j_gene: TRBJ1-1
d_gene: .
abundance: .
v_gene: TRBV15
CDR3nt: TGTGCCACCAGCAGAGAGCGAGGGAACACTGAAGCTTTCTTT
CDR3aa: CATSRERGNTEAFF

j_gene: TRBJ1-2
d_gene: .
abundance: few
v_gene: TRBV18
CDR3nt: TGTGCCAGCTCACCACCCAAGGGGGAGAACTATGGCTACACCTTC
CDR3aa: CASSPPKGENYGYTF

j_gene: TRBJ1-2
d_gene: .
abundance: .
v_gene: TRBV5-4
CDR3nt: TGTGCCAGCAGCCAAACCCACGTCGGGGAAGCTAACTATGGCTACACCTTC
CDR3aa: CASSQTHVGEANYGYTF

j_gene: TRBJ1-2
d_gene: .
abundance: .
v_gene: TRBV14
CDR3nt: TGTGCCAGCAGCCGGCCGAGACTCCAGCCGGACTATGGCTACACCTTC
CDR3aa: CASSRPRLQPDYGYTF

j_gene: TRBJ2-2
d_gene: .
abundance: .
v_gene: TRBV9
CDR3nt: TGTGCCAGCAGCGTAGTACAGGGAGGGACCGGGGAGCTGTTTTTT
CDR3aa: CASSVVQGGTGELFF

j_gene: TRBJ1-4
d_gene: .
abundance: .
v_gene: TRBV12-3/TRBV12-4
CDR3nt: TGTGCCAGCAGCCCTCGACAGGATGAAAAACTGTTTTTT
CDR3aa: CASSPRQDEKLFF

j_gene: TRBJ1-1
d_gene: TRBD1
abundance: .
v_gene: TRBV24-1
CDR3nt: TGTGCCACCAGTGTCTCAACAGGGGGCGGGAACACTGAAGCTTTCTTT
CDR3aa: CATSVSTGGGNTEAFF

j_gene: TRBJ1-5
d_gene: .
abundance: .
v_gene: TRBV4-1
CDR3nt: TGCGCCAGCAGCCAACTCCAGGGGAGCAATCAGCCCCAGCATTTT
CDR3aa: CASSQLQGSNQPQHF

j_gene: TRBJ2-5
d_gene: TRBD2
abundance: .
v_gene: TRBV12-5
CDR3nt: TGTGCTAGTGGTTTGGTTTTACAGCGGGGGGAAGAGACCCAGTACTTC
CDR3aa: CASGLVLQRGEETQYF

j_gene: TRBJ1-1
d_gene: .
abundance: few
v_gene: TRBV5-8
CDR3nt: TGTGCCAGCAGCTTGTTAGGCGGCAACACTGAAGCTTTCTTT
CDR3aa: CASSLLGGNTEAFF

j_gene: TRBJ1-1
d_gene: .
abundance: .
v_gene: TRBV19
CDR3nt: TGTGCCAGTAGTCCTAGACTTGGGGCGAACACTGAAGCTTTCTTT
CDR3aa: CASSPRLGANTEAFF

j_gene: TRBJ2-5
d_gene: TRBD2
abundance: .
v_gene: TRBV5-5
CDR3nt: TGTGCCAGCAGCTTGGCCACTAGCGGGGGGGCTGAGACCCAGTACTTC
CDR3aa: CASSLATSGGAETQYF

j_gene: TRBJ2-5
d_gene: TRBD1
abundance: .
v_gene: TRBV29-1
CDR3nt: TGCAGCTCGTCAGGGGGCCCAGAGACCCAGTACTTC
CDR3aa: CSSSGGPETQYF

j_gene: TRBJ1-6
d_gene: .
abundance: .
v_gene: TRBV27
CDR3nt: TGTGCCAGCAGTCCGCTAGACAGGCTGGATAATTCACCCCTCCACTTT
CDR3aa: CASSPLDRLDNSPLHF

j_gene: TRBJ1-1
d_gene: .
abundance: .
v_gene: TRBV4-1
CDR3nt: TGCGCCAGCAGCCAAGATGAATTATCCAGGAACACTGAAGCTTTCTTT
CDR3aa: CASSQDELSRNTEAFF

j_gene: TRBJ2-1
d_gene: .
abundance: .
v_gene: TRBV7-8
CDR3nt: TGTGCCAGCAGCTTGGGGGGTTCGGCTAGCGCGTACAATGAGCAGTTCTTC
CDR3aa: CASSLGGSASAYNEQFF

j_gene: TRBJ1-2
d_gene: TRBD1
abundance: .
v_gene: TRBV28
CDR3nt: TGTGCCAGCAGAAACCCAGGGGGCGCTAACTATGGCTACACCTTC
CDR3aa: CASRNPGGANYGYTF

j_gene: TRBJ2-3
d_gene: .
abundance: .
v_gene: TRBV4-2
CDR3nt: TGTGCCAGCAGCCTCCCAGGGAAAGCAGATACGCAGTATTTT
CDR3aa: CASSLPGKADTQYF

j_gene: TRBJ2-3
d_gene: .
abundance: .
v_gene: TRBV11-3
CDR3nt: TGTGCCAGCAGCTTAGGGCAGTTGGATACGCAGTATTTT
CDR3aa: CASSLGQLDTQYF

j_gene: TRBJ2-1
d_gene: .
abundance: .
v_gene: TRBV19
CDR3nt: TGTGCCAGTAGTGTTTCAGGGGGGACCTACAATGAGCAGTTCTTC
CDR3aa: CASSVSGGTYNEQFF

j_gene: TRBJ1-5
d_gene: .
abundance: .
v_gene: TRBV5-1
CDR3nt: TGCGCCAGCAGCTTGGGGGGGGGCAATCAGCCCCAGCATTTT
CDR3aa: CASSLGGGNQPQHF

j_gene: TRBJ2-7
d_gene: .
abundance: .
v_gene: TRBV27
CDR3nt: TGTGCCAGCAGTTTTGGGCAGGGGCGCTACGAGCAGTACTTC
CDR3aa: CASSFGQGRYEQYF

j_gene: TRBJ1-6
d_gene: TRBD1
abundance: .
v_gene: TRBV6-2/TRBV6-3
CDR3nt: TGTGCCAGCAGTACCCGGGTCTGGACAGGGGGGGACTCACCCCTCCACTTT
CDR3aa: CASSTRVWTGGDSPLHF

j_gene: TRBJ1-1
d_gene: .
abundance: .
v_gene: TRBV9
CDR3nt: TGTGCCAGCAGCGCCGCGGTGACTGGGACTGAAGCTTTCTTT
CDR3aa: CASSAAVTGTEAFF

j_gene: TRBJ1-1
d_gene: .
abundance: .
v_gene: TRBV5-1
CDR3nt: TGCGCCAGCAGCTTGGCTGGGGCCCCTGGCACTGAAGCTTTCTTT
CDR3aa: CASSLAGAPGTEAFF

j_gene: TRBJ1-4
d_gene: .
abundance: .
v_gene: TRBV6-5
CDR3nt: TGTGCCAGCAGAAGTCCAGGGCGATCTAATGAAAAACTGTTTTTT
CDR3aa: CASRSPGRSNEKLFF

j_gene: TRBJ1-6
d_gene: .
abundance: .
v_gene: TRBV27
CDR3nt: TGTGCCAGCAGTTTTAGCCTTGAGGGGACTTTCCATTCACCCCTCCACTTT
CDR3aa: CASSFSLEGTFHSPLHF

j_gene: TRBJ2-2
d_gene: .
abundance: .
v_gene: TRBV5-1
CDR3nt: TGCGCCAGCAGCTTGGAGGGGTCCGGGGAGCTGTTTTTT
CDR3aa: CASSLEGSGELFF

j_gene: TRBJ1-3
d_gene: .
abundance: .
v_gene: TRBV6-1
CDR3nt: TGTGCCAGCAGTGAAATGTCAGGGGCCCAGAACACCATATATTTT
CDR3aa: CASSEMSGAQNTIYF

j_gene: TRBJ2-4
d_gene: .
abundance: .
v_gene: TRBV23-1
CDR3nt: TGCGCCAGCAGTCAATCCCCGTTAGCCAAAAACATTCAGTACTTC
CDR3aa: CASSQSPLAKNIQYF

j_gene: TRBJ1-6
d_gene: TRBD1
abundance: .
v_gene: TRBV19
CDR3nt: TGTGCCAGTAGTATGCGGCCCACAGGGGATAATTCACCCCTCCACTTT
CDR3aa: CASSMRPTGDNSPLHF

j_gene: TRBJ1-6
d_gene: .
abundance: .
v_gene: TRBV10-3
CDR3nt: TGTGCCATCAGTGAGACCCAGGGTTATAATTCACCCCTCCACTTT
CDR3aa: CAISETQGYNSPLHF

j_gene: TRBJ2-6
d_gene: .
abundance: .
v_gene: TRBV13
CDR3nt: TGTGCCAGCAGCTTACCAGGGGCCGGGGCCAACGTCCTGACTTTC
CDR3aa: CASSLPGAGANVLTF

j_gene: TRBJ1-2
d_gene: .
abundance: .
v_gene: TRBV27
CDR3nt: TGTGCCAGCAGTTTAGACGGGGGTTTCTATGGCTACACCTTC
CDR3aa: CASSLDGGFYGYTF

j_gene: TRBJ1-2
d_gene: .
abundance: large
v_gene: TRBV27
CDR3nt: TGTGCCAGCAGTTACCGCGCACAGGGAAGTAGCTACACCTTC
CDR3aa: CASSYRAQGSSYTF

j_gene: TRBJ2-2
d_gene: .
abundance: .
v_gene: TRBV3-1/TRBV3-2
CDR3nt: TGTGCCAGCAGCCAAGCTGTACTGGACACCGGGGAGCTGTTTTTT
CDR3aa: CASSQAVLDTGELFF

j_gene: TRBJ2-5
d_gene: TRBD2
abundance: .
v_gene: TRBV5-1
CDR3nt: TGCGCCAGCAGCCTGGGACTAGCGGGGGTTGGGCAAGAGACCCAGTACTTC
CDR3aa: CASSLGLAGVGQETQYF

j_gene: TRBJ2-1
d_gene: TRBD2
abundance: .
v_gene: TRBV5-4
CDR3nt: TGTGCCAGCAGCTTAAGCGGGGGCTCCTACAATGAGCAGTTCTTC
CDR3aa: CASSLSGGSYNEQFF

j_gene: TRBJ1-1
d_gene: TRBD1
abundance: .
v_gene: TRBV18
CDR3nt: TGTGCCAGCTCTCCACAGACAGGGGGTACTGAAGCTTTCTTT
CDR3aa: CASSPQTGGTEAFF

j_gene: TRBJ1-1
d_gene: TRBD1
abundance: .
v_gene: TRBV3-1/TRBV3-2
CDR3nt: TGTGCCAGCAGCCAAGCGGCACCCGACAGGGGGCGCGGAAAATCGGTAGCAGCTTTCTTT
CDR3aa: CASSQAAPDRGRGKSVAAFF

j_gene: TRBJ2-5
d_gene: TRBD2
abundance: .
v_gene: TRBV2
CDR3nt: TGTGCCAGCAGTAAGGGAGGGCAAGAGACCCAGTACTTC
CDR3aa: CASSKGGQETQYF

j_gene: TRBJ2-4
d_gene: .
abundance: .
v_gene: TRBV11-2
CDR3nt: TGTGCCAGCAGCTTAGACAGGGAGGCGCGACCGTTAGCCAAAAACATTCAGTACTTC
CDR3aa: CASSLDREARPLAKNIQYF